This TCR beta chain came from a study of Ad26.COV2.S vaccination and SARS-CoV-2 variants (dated by TCRdb to the early 2020s). Regarding the complete study: Donors in the vaccine arm were drawn from COV1001, a phase I-IIa trial of Ad26.COV2.S in healthy adults that was multicentre, randomized, double-blind and placebo-controlled. Ad26.COV2.S was given intramuscularly at 5x10^10 or 1x10^11 viral particles, as a single shot or as two shots 56 days apart. TCRbeta repertoire sequencing served as the tool for gauging how specific and how broad the SARS-CoV-2-reactive T cell receptors were following Ad26.COV2.S vaccination. The TCR-sequenced set comprised about 30 samples: around 20 Ad26.COV2.S vaccine recipients, 5 placebo recipients and 8 SARS-CoV-2 convalescent individuals. Trial participants were randomized into five groups of five, in which low-dose or high-dose Ad26.COV2.S was given once or twice, or placebo was given on both occasions. Blinding of investigators to trial group allocation was maintained during experiments and outcome assessment. Study-wide findings and limitations: After vaccination, substantial breadth of spike-specific CD8+ and CD4+ T cell responses was reported. Non-spike TCR breadth was comparable between vaccine and placebo recipients, consistent with the vaccine containing only spike. The authors noted that the TCR breadth and depth analyses may have underestimated total T cell responses. The study was not powered for comparison of responses between vaccine doses or regimens. Compared with placebo recipients, Ad26.COV2.S recipients showed higher spike-specific TCR breadth (P = 0.0014).

For CDR1 and CDR2, the germline V gene lists SGHTA and FQGNSA. Spanning cysteine to phenylalanine, the CDR3 consists of 17 amino acids. The only DNA kept is the CDR3, 51 bases in frame from the first base. Trimming leaves V shorter by 5 bases and J shorter by 5 bases, with the junction holding 14 bases beyond the gene matches. The immunoSEQ Assay was used to sequence TCRbeta CDR3 regions. After extraction, genomic DNA underwent amplification by bias-controlled multiplex PCR, followed by high-throughput sequencing. From the authors' description of their analysis: To quantify the absolute abundance of every unique TCRbeta CDR3 region, sequences were collapsed and filtered. T cell fraction was estimated by normalizing TCRbeta template counts to usable DNA, which was measured by amplifying reference genes present in all nucleated cells. Repertoire TCRs were annotated as SARS-CoV-2-specific when V gene, CDR3 amino acid sequence and J gene were exactly matched to a known reactive TCR set. The reference SARS-CoV-2 TCR set came from MIRA and was filtered for enrichment in COVID-19-positive ImmuneCODE repertoires, removing public or cross-reactive TCRs. Drawing on the MIRA antigens, annotated TCRs were analysed further at the level of specific ORF or position within ORF. Breadth was defined as annotated unique rearrangements over total unique productive rearrangements; depth was the summed frequency of those rearrangements. Two-sided Wilcoxon rank-sum tests were used to compare TCR breadth between groups. TCRdb stores this immuneACCESS table with in-frame sequences only. Part of the clones is absent; in the studies checked, under half of the shortfall reflects unresolved V genes, and no reason is known for the rest. The DNA was the basis for D and trimming; V, J and clone size are from that table. Recorded for this sample are about 350,000 clones; around 84% of them occurred a single time. The biggest ten clones account for 3.3% of the sample.

The sample's treatment or condition label is to be understood as: roughly 18 received Ad26.COV2.S at low or high dose, single or two shots; roughly five received placebo; per-sample allocation not given. For vaccine and placebo recipients, the sequenced repertoires came from samples collected on day 63 after the first injection. Between 29 July and 7 August 2020, Cohort 1b enrolled about 27 adults aged 18-55 years at one site in Boston, USA. Ad26.COV2.S was a replication-incompetent adenovirus type 26 vector that expressed a prefusion-stabilized SARS-CoV-2 spike protein derived from the original Wuhan strain. On this clone itself: Its specific antigen is unknown. Base qualities were left out, and no much larger clone turns up one base away.

The sequencing here drew on peripheral blood, taken in a trial of Ad26.COV2.S vaccine versus placebo. The chain is made from TRBV7-2 and TRBJ2-5, with 10 junctional bases fitting TRBD2. The sequence came from a person aged 18 to 59 who received the Ad26.COV2.S COVID-19 vaccine or a placebo. The CDR3 region reads CASSHALAGAIWETQYF. The nucleotide sequence is TGTGCCAGCAGCCACGCGCTAGCGGGAGCGATATGGGAGACCCAGTACTTC.